The 30 T cell receptor beta chains in this list originate from one sample, sequenced in a study of cytotoxic CD8 clonotypes in ibrutinib-treated CLL. Assay used: immunoSEQ multiplex PCR; TCRdb lists only in-frame clones, some missing. The sample contains roughly 250,000 clones, 70% of which appear only once. This specimen consisted of PBMCs, obtained after 24 months of ibrutinib treatment. The receptor source for this set is a human donor with chronic lymphocytic leukemia.

This sequence joins TRBV27 and TRBJ2-4, with D perhaps TRBD1 or TRBD2 (6 bases each). V dropped 5 bases and J dropped 9 bases, with 14 bases sitting between them. The V gene's germline CDR1 is MNHEY and CDR2 SMNVEV (reference sequence). The CDR3 consists of 13 residues. The CDR3, as DNA: TGTGCCAGCAGTAGGGGGGAGATGAGCATTCAGTACTTC. This gives the protein CASSRGEMSIQYF.

This sequence joins TRBV9 and TRBJ1-5, with 7 bases identical to TRBD1. The germline CDR1 and CDR2 sequences are SGDLS and YYNGEE. CDR3 length: 15 residues. V trimming: 7 bases; J trimming: 4 bases; junction bases outside the gene matches: 11. The CDR3 nucleotides read TGTGCCAGCGGGAAGGGGGCAGCCCAGAATCAGCCCCAGCATTTT. This gives the protein CASGKGAAQNQPQHF.

This clone was picked up a small number of times. The J gene is TRBJ1-3, the V gene TRBV5-1; D unresolved. V shed 0 bases and J shed 2 bases, with 9 bases lying between them. Germline CDR1 SGHRS, CDR2 YFSETQ. This CDR3 comprises 15 residues. The CDR3 loop is CASSLAVGPGNTIYF. The CDR3 DNA sequence: TGCGCCAGCAGCTTGGCGGTGGGCCCTGGAAACACCATATATTTT.

Here the CDR3 DNA reads TGTGCCAGCACCGCACTCCGGGACAGGGTATTCGAGCAGTACTTC. It codes for CASTALRDRVFEQYF. The V and J genes are TRBV27 and TRBJ2-7; 9 bases map to TRBD1. Trimming at V came to 7 bases and at J to 6 bases, leaving 13 bases not matched to a gene. Germline V gene sequence: CDR1 MNHEY, CDR2 SMNVEV (reference sequence). The CDR3 runs 15 residues.

V is TRBV28 and J is TRBJ2-7; TRBD2 matches 9 bases. The CDR3 is made up of 13 amino acids. In germline, CDR1 is MDHEN, CDR2 SYDVKM. The J segment lost 6 bases and the V segment lost 6 bases, leaving 6 bases of the junction unmatched. CDR3 sequence (DNA): TGTGCCAGCAGGACCGGGACTAGCCGCGAGCAGTACTTC. Translating gives CASRTGTSREQYF.

The rearrangement joins TRBV5-1 to TRBJ2-7; 9 nucleotides match TRBD1. J lost 2 bases, V lost 4 bases, and 10 bases had no gene match. Looked up from germline, CDR1 is SGHRS and CDR2 is YFSETQ. CDR3 length: 16 amino acids. Here the CDR3 reads CASSPGGQGAAYEQYF. The DNA of the CDR3 is TGCGCCAGCAGCCCCGGGGGACAGGGCGCAGCCTACGAGCAGTACTTC.

There are a few counts of this clone. The chain combines TRBV27 with TRBJ1-1; D gene uncertain. The germline gives CDR1 MNHEY, CDR2 SMNVEV (reference sequence). The CDR3 is 10 amino acids. Trimming removed 8 bases from V and 6 bases from J, with 7 bases in between. The CDR3 DNA reads as TGTGCCAGCGGCCGCCCTGAAGCTTTCTTT. This gives the protein CASGRPEAFF.

The V and J genes are TRBV28 and TRBJ2-6; a weak D match, TRBD1 (6 bases). Trimming shortened V by 10 bases and J by 0 bases, and 10 bases separated the two germline ends. Germline-derived CDR1 and CDR2 are MDHEN and SYDVKM. The CDR3 is made up of 14 amino acids. The CDR3 here is CATHRDSGANVLTF. The CDR3 DNA reads as TGTGCCACTCACAGGGACTCTGGGGCCAACGTCCTGACTTTC. The full variable domain, in which reference TRBV28 and TRBJ2-6 provide the parts outside the CDR3, is DVKVTQSSRYLVKRTGEKVFLECVQDMDHENMFWYRQDPGLGLRLIYFSYDVKMKEKGDIPEGYSVSREKKERFSLILESASTNQTSMYLCATHRDSGANVLTFGAGSRLTVL.

The chain has TRBV9 and TRBJ2-5; 8 positions agree with TRBD1. J gave up 10 bases and V 2 bases, and 4 bases lay outside the gene matches. This CDR3 region has 12 residues. Germline values: CDR1 SGDLS, CDR2 YYNGEE. CDR3 region: CASSVEQGDQYF. As DNA, the CDR3 is TGTGCCAGCAGCGTCGAACAGGGGGACCAGTACTTC.

The chain combines TRBV9 with TRBJ1-1, with TRBD1 as a possible D gene (5 bases). Trimming stripped 0 bases from V and 5 bases from J, with 14 bases between. The CDR3 extends over 15 amino acids. Germline assignment: CDR1 SGDLS and CDR2 YYNGEE. The CDR3 DNA sequence: TGTGCCAGCAGCGTAGGGGGCAACGCGTGGACTGAAGCTTTCTTT. Translating gives CASSVGGNAWTEAFF.

The V call is TRBV27, the J call TRBJ2-5; 7 nucleotides agree with TRBD1. The V gene end was trimmed by 5 bases and the J gene end by 2 bases; junction bases not matched to a gene: 8. The CDR3 runs to 15 residues. The V gene's germline CDR1 is MNHEY and CDR2 SMNVEV (reference sequence). CDR3 nucleotide sequence: TGTGCCAGCAGTATAGGGGGCAGGGCTCAAGAGACCCAGTACTTC. This codes for CASSIGGRAQETQYF.

V is TRBV27 and J is TRBJ2-6; D is unclear. Trimming removed 6 bases at V and 2 bases at J, with 5 bases between. The CDR3 has 13 residues. Germline CDR1 and CDR2: MNHEY and SMNVEV (reference sequence). Here the CDR3 DNA reads TGTGCCAGCAGGTATACTGGGGCCAACGTCCTGACTTTC. Translating gives CASRYTGANVLTF.

The V call is TRBV20-1, the J call TRBJ1-1, with D unclear. The CDR3 is 11 residues long. V dropped 0 bases and J dropped 8 bases, with 7 bases sitting between them. Germline V CDR1 and CDR2: DFQATT, SNEGSKA (reference sequence). The CDR3 loop reads CSARELLEAFF. The CDR3 DNA sequence: TGCAGTGCTAGAGAGTTACTGGAAGCTTTCTTT.

This sequence joins TRBV5-4 and TRBJ2-3; 7 positions agree with TRBD1. Germline V gene sequence: CDR1 SGHNT, CDR2 YYREEE (reference sequence). Trimming cost V 2 bases and J 6 bases; bases outside gene matches: 6. The CDR3 sequence is 14 residues long. CDR3 residues: CASSFEDRTDTQYF. CDR3 nucleotide sequence: TGTGCCAGCAGCTTCGAGGACAGGACGGATACGCAGTATTTT. Together with reference TRBV5-4 and TRBJ2-3, the CDR3 gives the full variable domain: ETGVTQSPTHLIKTRGQQVTLRCSSQSGHNTVSWYQQALGQGPQFIFQYYREEENGRGNFPPRFSGLQFPNYSSELNVNALELDDSALYLCASSFEDRTDTQYFGPGTRLTVL.

V gene TRBV29-1 combines with J gene TRBJ1-1, with a tentative D call TRBD1 (5 bases). Germline lookup yields CDR1 SQVTM and CDR2 ANQGSEA. The CDR3 has 12 amino acids. Trimming removed 7 bases from V and 3 bases from J, with 12 bases in between. Here the CDR3 reads CSAQGGHTEAFF. Here the CDR3 DNA reads TGCAGCGCTCAGGGCGGGCACACTGAAGCTTTCTTT.

A few counts support this clone. This rearrangement joins TRBV6-5 to TRBJ2-3; 7 nucleotides agree with TRBD2. Trimming took 2 bases from V and 0 from J; bases not matched to a gene: 2. Germline assignment: CDR1 MNHEY and CDR2 SVGAGI. The CDR3 sequence is 15 residues long. CDR3 DNA: TGTGCCAGCAGTTACGCGGGGGAAAGCACAGATACGCAGTATTTT. Its translation: CASSYAGESTDTQYF.

This rearrangement joins TRBV7-2 to TRBJ2-7, with D hard to call. The CDR3 has 13 residues. Trimming removed 4 bases at V and 6 bases at J, with 13 bases between. Germline CDR1 SGHTA, CDR2 FQGNSA. The CDR3 protein is CASSSPITTEQYF. CDR3 DNA sequence: TGTGCCAGCAGCTCTCCGATTACCACCGAGCAGTACTTC.

This chain links TRBV10-3 with TRBJ2-7; D is uncertain. The CDR3 has 15 residues. Trimming pared 0 bases from V and 1 base from J, leaving 10 bases between. CDR1 and CDR2 from the germline V gene are ENHRY and SYGVKD. CDR3 protein: CAISESYRNSYEQYF. The CDR3, as DNA: TGTGCCATCAGTGAGTCGTATAGGAATTCCTACGAGCAGTACTTC.

This chain connects TRBV18 to TRBJ1-5, with D hard to call. Germline CDR1 and CDR2: KGHSH and LQKENI. The CDR3 sequence is 13 residues long. Trimming shortened V by 1 base and J by 8 bases, and 9 bases separated the two germline ends. CDR3 in amino acids: CASSPQGSEPQHF. CDR3 sequence (DNA): TGTGCCAGCTCACCACAGGGTTCGGAGCCCCAGCATTTT.

DNA of the CDR3: TGTGCCAGCAGCGTAGGCGGCGGGGAGAAGCTCTACGAGCAGTACTTC. Translated: CASSVGGGEKLYEQYF. This chain connects TRBV9 to TRBJ2-7; TRBD2 might be the D (6 bases). Germline V lookup: CDR1 SGDLS, CDR2 YYNGEE. V lost 0 bases, J lost 3 bases, and 16 bases lay in between. This CDR3 is 16 amino acids long. The variable domain in full, with the rest retrieved from reference TRBV9 and TRBJ2-7, is DSGVTQTPKHLITATGQRVTLRCSPRSGDLSVYWYQQSLDQGLQFLIQYYNGEERAKGNILERFSAQQFPDLHSELNLSSLELGDSALYFCASSVGGGEKLYEQYFGPGTRLTVT.

The chain is built from TRBV9 and TRBJ2-5; 10 bases agree with TRBD2. This CDR3 contains 17 residues. Germline trimming cut 0 bases from V and 1 base from J; bases unmatched to any gene: 6. The V gene's germline CDR1 is SGDLS and CDR2 YYNGEE. CDR3 loop: CASSVVARTSGQETQYF. The CDR3 coding sequence is TGTGCCAGCAGCGTAGTCGCTCGGACTAGCGGCCAAGAGACCCAGTACTTC.

The chain recombines TRBV6-5 with TRBJ1-1; D call uncertain. This CDR3 has 15 residues. Germline-derived CDR1 and CDR2 are MNHEY and SVGAGI. Trimming took off 4 bases at V and 0 bases at J, with 12 bases between the two ends. The CDR3 bases are TGTGCCAGCAGTTTAAATACGATTGTGAACACTGAAGCTTTCTTT. Translation gives CASSLNTIVNTEAFF.

The chain is built from TRBV30 and TRBJ2-7; tentative D call: TRBD1 (5 bases). CDR3 length: 13 amino acids. The V gene lost 1 base and the J gene lost 0 bases, with 7 bases spanning the gap. Germline V CDR1 and CDR2: GTSNPN, SVGIG (reference sequence). The CDR3 nucleotides read TGTGCCTGGAGTGGGACAATCTCCTACGAGCAGTACTTC. It specifies CAWSGTISYEQYF.

A few counts support this clone. V usage is TRBV28 and J usage is TRBJ1-5, with D hard to call. The CDR3 extends over 15 amino acids. Germline-derived CDR1 and CDR2 are MDHEN and SYDVKM. Trimming left V 3 bases short and J 2 bases short, with 11 bases between. The CDR3 DNA reads TGTGCCAGCAGTTTGCCGCAGGCGGGCAATCAGCCCCAGCATTTT. Translation: CASSLPQAGNQPQHF.

The V and J genes are TRBV15 and TRBJ2-7; TRBD1 is a possible D gene (5 bases). The CDR3 extends over 14 amino acids. CDR1 and CDR2 (germline): LNHNV, YYDKDF (reference sequence). Between the trimmed V and J ends, which lost 6 bases and 2 bases, there was a span of 14 bases. CDR3 sequence reads: CATRRQIDPYEQYF. The CDR3, as DNA: TGTGCCACCAGACGACAGATAGACCCCTACGAGCAGTACTTC.

The chain couples TRBV9 to TRBJ1-2; D gene uncertain. This CDR3 region has 14 residues. Trimming cost V 4 bases and J 6 bases, with 16 bases left between them. Germline CDR1 and CDR2: SGDLS and YYNGEE. The chain's CDR3 is CASSSKVATHGYTF. Here the CDR3 DNA reads TGTGCCAGCAGCTCCAAGGTGGCGACACATGGCTACACCTTC.

This clone was detected only a few times. V usage is TRBV27 and J usage is TRBJ1-2; D possibly corresponds to TRBD1 (6 bases). CDR1 is MNHEY, CDR2 SMNVEV, per germline (reference sequence). There are 14 residues in the CDR3. The V end was cut by 5 bases, the J end by 4 bases, with 14 bases between. DNA for the CDR3: TGTGCCAGCAGTCAGCGGGGGCAGTTCTATGGCTACACCTTC. This codes for CASSQRGQFYGYTF.

This sequence joins TRBV5-1 and TRBJ2-3, with D possibly being TRBD1 (5 bases). Germline V gene data show CDR1 as SGHRS and CDR2 as YFSETQ. V dropped 0 bases and J dropped 10 bases, with 15 bases sitting between them. CDR3 length equals 14 residues. The CDR3 bases are TGCGCCAGCAGCTTGGCCGGAAGGGGCTCGGCGCAGTATTTT. It encodes CASSLAGRGSAQYF.

The rearrangement joins TRBV6-5 to TRBJ2-7, with D perhaps TRBD2 (6 bases). CDR1 and CDR2 (germline): MNHEY, SVGAGI. The CDR3 spans 13 residues. V was trimmed by 5 bases and J by 4 bases, leaving 12 bases between them. The CDR3 bases are TGTGCCAGCAGTCTCGGGAGAGGGTACGAGCAGTACTTC. The encoded protein is CASSLGRGYEQYF.

The chain joins TRBV7-3 to TRBJ2-1; 8 positions match TRBD2. There are 15 residues in the CDR3. Trimming at V came to 5 bases and at J to 9 bases, leaving 12 bases not matched to a gene. In germline, CDR1 is SGHTA, CDR2 FQGTGA. The CDR3 loop is CASSPSSGSGGEQFF. CDR3 sequence (DNA): TGTGCCAGCAGCCCCTCCAGCGGGAGTGGTGGTGAGCAGTTCTTC.